A single sample is the source of the 6 T cell receptor beta chains below, sequenced in a study of glioma-infiltrating T cells after dendritic cell vaccination (dated by TCRdb to the mid-2010s). Receptor amplification or capture employed the immunoSEQ multiplex PCR assay. TCRdb carries this immuneACCESS record with in-frame sequences only. Its versions omit some clonotypes, under half of them owing to an unresolved V gene in the studies checked, with the rest unexplained. This sample is represented by tens of thousands of clones; 85% of them were singletons. In total, the top ten clones hold 9.5% to 12% of the sample. The starting material was blood, obtained before dendritic cell vaccination. All receptors come from a human donor with glioblastoma.

The rearrangement uses TRBV7-9 and TRBJ1-4, with D unresolved. CDR3 length equals 18 residues. V lost 7 bases and J lost 6, with 27 bases in between. Germline CDR1 SEHNR, CDR2 FQNEAQ (reference sequence). As DNA, the CDR3 is TGTGCCAGCATCTCTCCCCCATCGGCGGCATTACCCGATGAAAAACTGTTTTTT. It translates to CASISPPSAALPDEKLFF.

The genes are TRBV6-6 and TRBJ1-1; a possible D gene is TRBD1 (5 bases). Deletions cut 6 bases from V and 3 bases from J, with 8 bases between. The CDR3 contains 12 residues. CDR1 is MNHNY, CDR2 SVGAGI, per germline (reference sequence). The CDR3 loop is CASRVGDTEAFF. The CDR3 coding sequence is TGTGCCAGCAGAGTAGGGGACACTGAAGCTTTCTTT.

This rearrangement joins TRBV20-1 to TRBJ2-7; D gene uncertain. Trimming took off 3 bases at V and 7 bases at J, with 10 bases between the two ends. This CDR3 spans 11 amino acids. Per the germline V gene, CDR1 is DFQATT and CDR2 is SNEGSKA (reference sequence). CDR3 loop: CSARYSREQYF. In nucleotides, the CDR3 is TGCAGTGCTAGGTACTCTAGGGAGCAGTACTTC.

V usage is TRBV7-2 and J usage is TRBJ2-7; a weak D match, TRBD2 (6 bases). The CDR3 has 17 amino acids. From germline, CDR1 is SGHTA and CDR2 FQGNSA. V lost 0 bases, J lost 5 bases, and 20 bases lay in between. The CDR3 protein is CASSLAVQPSAGHEQYF. The CDR3 coding sequence is TGTGCCAGCAGCTTAGCAGTCCAGCCCTCAGCGGGCCACGAGCAGTACTTC.

The J gene is TRBJ1-2, the V gene TRBV4-2; 7 bases line up with TRBD1. Germline-derived CDR1 and CDR2 are LGHNA and YNFKEQ. J gave up 7 bases and V 0 bases, and 20 bases lay outside the gene matches. This CDR3 has 19 amino acids. The CDR3: CASSQDLSAASGGQSGYTF. CDR3 sequence (DNA): TGTGCCAGCAGCCAAGATCTGTCTGCTGCGTCAGGGGGTCAATCTGGCTACACCTTC.

The chain has TRBV4-3 and TRBJ1-2, with 8 bases that match TRBD1. Germline CDR1 is LGHNA and CDR2 is YSLEER. The CDR3 has 15 residues. After removal of 0 bases from V and 5 bases from J, the junction contained 5 bases not matched to a gene. This chain's CDR3 is CASSQDSGGRYGYTF. As DNA, the CDR3 is TGCGCCAGCAGCCAAGATTCAGGGGGCAGATATGGCTACACCTTC.